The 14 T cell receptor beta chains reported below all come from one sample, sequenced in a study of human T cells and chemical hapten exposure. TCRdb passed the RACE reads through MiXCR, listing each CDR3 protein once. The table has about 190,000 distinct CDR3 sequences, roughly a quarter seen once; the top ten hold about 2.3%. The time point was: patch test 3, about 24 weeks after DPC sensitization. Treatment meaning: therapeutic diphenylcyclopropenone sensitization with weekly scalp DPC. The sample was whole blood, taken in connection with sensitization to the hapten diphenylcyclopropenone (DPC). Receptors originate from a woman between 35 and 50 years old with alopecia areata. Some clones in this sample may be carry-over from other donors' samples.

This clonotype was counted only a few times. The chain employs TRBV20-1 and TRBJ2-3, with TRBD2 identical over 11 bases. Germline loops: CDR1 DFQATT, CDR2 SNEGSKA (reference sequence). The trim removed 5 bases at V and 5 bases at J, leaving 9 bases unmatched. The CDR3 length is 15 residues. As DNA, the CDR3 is TGCAGTGCTCCGATAGCGGGAGGGCGGGGAGATACGCAGTATTTT. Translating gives CSAPIAGGRGDTQYF.

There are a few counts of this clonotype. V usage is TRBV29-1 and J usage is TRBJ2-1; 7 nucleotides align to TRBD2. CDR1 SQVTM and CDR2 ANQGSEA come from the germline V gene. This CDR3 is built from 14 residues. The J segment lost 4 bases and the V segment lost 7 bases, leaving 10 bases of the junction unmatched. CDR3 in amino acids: CSGGGRLQYNEQFF. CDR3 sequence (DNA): TGCAGCGGGGGGGGGAGGCTACAGTACAATGAGCAGTTCTTC.

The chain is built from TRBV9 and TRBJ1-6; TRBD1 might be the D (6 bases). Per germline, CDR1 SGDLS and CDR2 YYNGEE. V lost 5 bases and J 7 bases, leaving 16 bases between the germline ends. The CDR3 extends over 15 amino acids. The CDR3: CASSEIVGANSPLHF. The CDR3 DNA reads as TGTGCCAGCAGTGAGATCGTGGGGGCGAATTCACCCCTCCACTTT. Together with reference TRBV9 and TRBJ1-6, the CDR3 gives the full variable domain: DSGVTQTPKHLITATGQRVTLRCSPRSGDLSVYWYQQSLDQGLQFLIQYYNGEERAKGNILERFSAQQFPDLHSELNLSSLELGDSALYFCASSEIVGANSPLHFGNGTRLTVT.

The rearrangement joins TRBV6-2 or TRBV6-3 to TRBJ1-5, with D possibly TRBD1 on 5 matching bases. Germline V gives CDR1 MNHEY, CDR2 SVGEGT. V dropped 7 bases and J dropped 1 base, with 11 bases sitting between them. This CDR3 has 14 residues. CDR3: CASKVTGSNQPQHF. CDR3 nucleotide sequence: TGTGCCAGCAAAGTAACAGGAAGCAATCAGCCCCAGCATTTT.

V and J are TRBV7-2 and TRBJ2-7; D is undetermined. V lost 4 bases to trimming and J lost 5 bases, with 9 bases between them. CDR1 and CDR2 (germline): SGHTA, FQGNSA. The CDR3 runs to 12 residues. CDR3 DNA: TGTGCCAGCAGCTCCCCGCCCAACGAGCAGTACTTC. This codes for CASSSPPNEQYF.

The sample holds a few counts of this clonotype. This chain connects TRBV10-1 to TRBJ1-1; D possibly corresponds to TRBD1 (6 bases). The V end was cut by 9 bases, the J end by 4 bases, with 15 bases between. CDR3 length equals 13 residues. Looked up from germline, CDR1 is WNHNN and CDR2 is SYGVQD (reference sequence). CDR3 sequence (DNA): TGCGCCAGGTGGGGGGCCCGTAGCACTGAAGCTTTCTTT. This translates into CARWGARSTEAFF.

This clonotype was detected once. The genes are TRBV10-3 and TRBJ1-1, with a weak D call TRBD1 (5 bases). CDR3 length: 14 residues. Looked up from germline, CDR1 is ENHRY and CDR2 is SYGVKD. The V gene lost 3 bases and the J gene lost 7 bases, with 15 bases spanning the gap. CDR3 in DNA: TGTGCCATCAGTGACAGGGTCCCCGGGGGTGAAGCTTTCTTT. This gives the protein CAISDRVPGGEAFF.

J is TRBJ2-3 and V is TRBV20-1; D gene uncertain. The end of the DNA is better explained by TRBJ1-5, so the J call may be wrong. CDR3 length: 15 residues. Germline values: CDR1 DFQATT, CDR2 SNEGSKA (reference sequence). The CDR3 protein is CSARDSGRFTDTQHF. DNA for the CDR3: TGCAGTGCTAGAGACAGCGGGAGGTTCACAGATACGCAGCATTTT.

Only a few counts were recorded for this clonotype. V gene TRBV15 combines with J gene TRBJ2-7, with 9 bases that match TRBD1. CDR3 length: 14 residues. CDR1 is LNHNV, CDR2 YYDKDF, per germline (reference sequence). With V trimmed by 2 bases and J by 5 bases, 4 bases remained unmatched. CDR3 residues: CATSRRTGADEQYF. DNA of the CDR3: TGTGCCACCAGCAGAAGGACAGGGGCAGACGAGCAGTACTTC.

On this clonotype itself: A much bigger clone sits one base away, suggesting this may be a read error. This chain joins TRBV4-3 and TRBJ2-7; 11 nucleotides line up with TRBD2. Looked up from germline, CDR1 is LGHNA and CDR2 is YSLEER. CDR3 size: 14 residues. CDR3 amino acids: CACSTGTSGYEQYF. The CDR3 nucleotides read TGCGCCTGCAGCACCGGGACTAGCGGCTACGAGCAGTACTTC.

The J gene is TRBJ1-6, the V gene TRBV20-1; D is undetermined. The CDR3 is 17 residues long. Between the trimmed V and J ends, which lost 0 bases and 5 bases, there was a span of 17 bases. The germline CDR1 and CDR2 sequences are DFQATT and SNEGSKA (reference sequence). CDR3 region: CSARDPAEGEDNSPLHF. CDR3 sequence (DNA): TGCAGTGCTAGAGATCCGGCGGAGGGAGAAGATAATTCACCCCTCCACTTT.

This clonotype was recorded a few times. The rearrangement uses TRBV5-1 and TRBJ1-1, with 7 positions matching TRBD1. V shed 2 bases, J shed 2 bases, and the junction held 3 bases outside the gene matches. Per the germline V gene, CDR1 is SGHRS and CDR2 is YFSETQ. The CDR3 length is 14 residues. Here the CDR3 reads CASSFRDSNTEAFF. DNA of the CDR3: TGCGCCAGCAGCTTCCGGGACAGTAACACTGAAGCTTTCTTT.

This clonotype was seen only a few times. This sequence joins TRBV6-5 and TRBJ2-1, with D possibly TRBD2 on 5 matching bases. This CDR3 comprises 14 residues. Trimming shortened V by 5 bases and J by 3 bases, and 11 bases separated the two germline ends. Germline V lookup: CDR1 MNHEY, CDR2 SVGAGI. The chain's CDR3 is CASSLREGYNEQFF. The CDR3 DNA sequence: TGTGCCAGCAGTCTCCGAGAGGGCTACAATGAGCAGTTCTTC.

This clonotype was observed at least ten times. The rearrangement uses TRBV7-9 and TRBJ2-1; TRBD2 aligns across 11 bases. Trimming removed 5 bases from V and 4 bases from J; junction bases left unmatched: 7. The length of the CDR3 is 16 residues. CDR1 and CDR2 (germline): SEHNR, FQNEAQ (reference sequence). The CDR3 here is CASSPIPSGRYNEQFF. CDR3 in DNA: TGTGCCAGCAGCCCGATACCTAGCGGGAGGTACAATGAGCAGTTCTTC.